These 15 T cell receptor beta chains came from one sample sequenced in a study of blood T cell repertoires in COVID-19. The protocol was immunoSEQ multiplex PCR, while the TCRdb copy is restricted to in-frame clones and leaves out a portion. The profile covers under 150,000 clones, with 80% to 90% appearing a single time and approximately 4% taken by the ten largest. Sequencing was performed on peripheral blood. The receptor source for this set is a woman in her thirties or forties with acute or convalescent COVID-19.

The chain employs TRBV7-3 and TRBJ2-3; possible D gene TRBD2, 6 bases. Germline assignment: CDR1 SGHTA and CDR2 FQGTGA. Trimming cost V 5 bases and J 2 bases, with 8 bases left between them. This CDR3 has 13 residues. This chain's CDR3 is CASSLAYTDTQYF. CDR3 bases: TGTGCCAGCAGCCTAGCGTACACAGATACGCAGTATTTT.

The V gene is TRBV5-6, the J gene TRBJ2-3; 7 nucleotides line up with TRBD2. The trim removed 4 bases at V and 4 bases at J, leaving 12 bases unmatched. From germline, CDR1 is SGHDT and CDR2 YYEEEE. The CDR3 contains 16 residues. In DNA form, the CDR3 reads TGTGCCAGCAGCATTATGCAGGCTAGCGGAGCAGATACGCAGTATTTT. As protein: CASSIMQASGADTQYF. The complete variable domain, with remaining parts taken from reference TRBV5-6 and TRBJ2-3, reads DAGVTQSPTHLIKTRGQQVTLRCSPKSGHDTVSWYQQALGQGPQFIFQYYEEEERQRGNFPDRFSGHQFPNYSSELNVNALLLGDSALYLCASSIMQASGADTQYFGPGTRLTVL.

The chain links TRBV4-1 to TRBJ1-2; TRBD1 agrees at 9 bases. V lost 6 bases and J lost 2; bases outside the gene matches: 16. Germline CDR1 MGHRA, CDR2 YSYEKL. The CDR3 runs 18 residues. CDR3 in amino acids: CASRSTGGAGSSNYGYTF. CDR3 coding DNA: TGCGCCAGCAGGAGTACAGGGGGCGCAGGATCCTCCAACTATGGCTACACCTTC.

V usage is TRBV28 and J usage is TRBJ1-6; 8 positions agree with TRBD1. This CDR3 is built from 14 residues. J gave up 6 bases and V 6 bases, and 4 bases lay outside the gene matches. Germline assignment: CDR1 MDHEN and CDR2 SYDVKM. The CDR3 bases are TGTGCCAGCAGCACAGGGGGTATTAATTCACCCCTCCACTTT. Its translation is CASSTGGINSPLHF.

The chain's CDR3 is CASGSGSTDTQYF. The CDR3 DNA sequence: TGTGCCAGCGGAAGCGGGAGTACAGATACGCAGTATTTT. The gene calls are TRBV5-5 and TRBJ2-3; 8 nucleotides agree with TRBD2. CDR3 size: 13 residues. V lost 7 bases, J lost 3 bases, and 4 bases stayed unmatched. Germline values: CDR1 SGHKS, CDR2 YYEKEE (reference sequence).

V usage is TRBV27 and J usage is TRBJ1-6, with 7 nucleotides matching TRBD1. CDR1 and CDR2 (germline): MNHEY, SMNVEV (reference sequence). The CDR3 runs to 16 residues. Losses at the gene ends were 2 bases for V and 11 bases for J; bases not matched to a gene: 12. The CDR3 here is CASSLRGDRQGTPLHF. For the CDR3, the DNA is TGTGCCAGCAGTTTACGCGGGGACAGACAAGGCACACCCCTCCACTTT.

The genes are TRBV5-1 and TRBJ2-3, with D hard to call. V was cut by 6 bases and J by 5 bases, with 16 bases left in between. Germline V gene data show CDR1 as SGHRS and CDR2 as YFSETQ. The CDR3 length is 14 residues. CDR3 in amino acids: CASTPDRSGDTQYF. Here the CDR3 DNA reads TGCGCCAGCACCCCTGACCGCTCGGGAGATACGCAGTATTTT.

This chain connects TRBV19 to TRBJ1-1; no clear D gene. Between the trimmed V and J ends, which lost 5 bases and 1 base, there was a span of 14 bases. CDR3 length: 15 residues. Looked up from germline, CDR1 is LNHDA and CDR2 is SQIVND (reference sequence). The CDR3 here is CASSEIGVENTEAFF. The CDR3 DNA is TGTGCCAGTAGTGAGATCGGGGTGGAGAACACTGAAGCTTTCTTT.

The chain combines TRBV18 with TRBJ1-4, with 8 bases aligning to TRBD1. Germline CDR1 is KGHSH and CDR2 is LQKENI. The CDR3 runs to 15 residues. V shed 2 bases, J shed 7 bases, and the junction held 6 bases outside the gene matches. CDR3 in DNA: TGTGCCAGCTCACCATGGACAGGGCTAGGTGAAAAACTGTTTTTT. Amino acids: CASSPWTGLGEKLFF. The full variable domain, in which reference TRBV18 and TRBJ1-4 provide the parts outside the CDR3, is NAGVMQNPRHLVRRRGQEARLRCSPMKGHSHVYWYRQLPEEGLKFMVYLQKENIIDESGMPKERFSAEFPKEGPSILRIQQVVRGDSAAYFCASSPWTGLGEKLFFGSGTQLSVL.

CDR3 sequence reads: CASSGTGGTEAFF. In DNA form, the CDR3 reads TGTGCCAGCAGCGGTACAGGGGGCACTGAAGCTTTCTTT. This rearrangement joins TRBV6-6 to TRBJ1-1; 8 bases map to TRBD1. In germline, CDR1 is MNHNY, CDR2 SVGAGI (reference sequence). The CDR3 has 13 amino acids. The trim removed 6 bases at V and 4 bases at J, leaving 4 bases unmatched.

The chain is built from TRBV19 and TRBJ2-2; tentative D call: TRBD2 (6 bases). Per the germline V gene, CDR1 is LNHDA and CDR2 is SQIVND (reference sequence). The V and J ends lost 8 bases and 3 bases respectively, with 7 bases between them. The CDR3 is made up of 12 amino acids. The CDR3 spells CASRGYTGELFF. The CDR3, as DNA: TGTGCCAGTCGGGGGTACACCGGGGAGCTGTTTTTT.

The CDR3 is CASSPGTSLGNIQYF. The CDR3 nucleotides are TGTGCCAGCAGCCCCGGGACTTCACTCGGAAACATTCAGTACTTC. This chain connects TRBV27 to TRBJ2-4, with D perhaps TRBD2 (6 bases). With 6 bases removed from V and 6 bases from J, the gap between germline ends came to 18 bases. CDR3 length: 15 residues. From germline, CDR1 is MNHEY and CDR2 SMNVEV (reference sequence).

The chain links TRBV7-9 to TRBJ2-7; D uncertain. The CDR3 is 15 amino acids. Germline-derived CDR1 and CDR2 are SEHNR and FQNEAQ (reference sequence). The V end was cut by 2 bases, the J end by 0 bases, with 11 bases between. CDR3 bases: TGTGCCAGCAGCTTAAGCCCCTGGTCCTCCTACGAGCAGTACTTC. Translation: CASSLSPWSSYEQYF.

The CDR3: CASSQEGGQMDEQYF. Written as DNA, the CDR3 is TGCGCCAGCAGCCAAGAAGGTGGGCAGATGGACGAGCAGTACTTC. The V and J genes are TRBV4-1 and TRBJ2-7; D is uncertain. Trimming took off 0 bases at V and 5 bases at J, with 14 bases between the two ends. Germline values: CDR1 MGHRA, CDR2 YSYEKL. This CDR3 is 15 amino acids long.

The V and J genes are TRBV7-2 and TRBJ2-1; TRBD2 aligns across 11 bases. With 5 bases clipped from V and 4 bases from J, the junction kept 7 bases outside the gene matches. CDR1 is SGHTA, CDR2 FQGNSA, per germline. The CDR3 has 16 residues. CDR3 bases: TGTGCCAGCAGCGGACAGACTAGCGGGGCATACAATGAGCAGTTCTTC. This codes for CASSGQTSGAYNEQFF.